This note documents a single TCR beta chain sequence. Antigen specificity is unknown. Repeated repertoire sampling spanned the course of chemoradiotherapy. This entry is derived from a study of chemoradiotherapy in HPV16-positive cancers. General study points: HPV-responsive T-cell expansion during chemoradiotherapy was linked to improved recurrence-free survival in HPV16-positive patients. Candidate HPV-specific clones and E7-related TCR motifs grew in tumor during treatment. Functional assays defining HPV-specific T cells used only a couple of HPV16-positive patients.

Method: immunoSEQ multiplex PCR; TCRdb's copy keeps in-frame clones and lacks some. The table includes some 13,000 clones, more than 70% detected once. Germline loops: CDR1 SQVTM, CDR2 ANQGSEA. V trimming: 5 bases; J trimming: 4 bases; junction bases outside the gene matches: 7. This CDR3 has 14 residues. Sampling took place from a patient who underwent chemoradiotherapy. This sequence joins TRBV29-1 and TRBJ2-3; TRBD2 agrees at 9 bases. This TCR came from a human donor with HPV-associated anogenital cancer. The CDR3 nucleotides are TGCAGCGTTCATGAAGGCGGGAGGGCAGATACGCAGTATTTT. It translates to CSVHEGGRADTQYF.